This T cell receptor (beta chain) was captured in a study of blood T cell repertoires in COVID-19. Study-level background: Sources were T cells, B-cell-depleted T cells, or PBMCs; the material itself was cDNA or gDNA.

The CDR3 runs to 11 residues. V was pared by 7 bases and J by 9 bases, with 12 bases between. Sequencing was performed with immunoSEQ multiplex PCR; in TCRdb, only in-frame clones are kept and a portion is missing. The data contain approximately 220,000 clones, about 80% of them seen just once; the ten biggest clones take up roughly 2.4%. Sequencing input: peripheral blood. This clonotype originated in a woman aged 60-75 years with acute or convalescent COVID-19. V is TRBV12-3 or TRBV12-4 and J is TRBJ1-1; D is unclear. CDR3 sequence reads: CASNFGGKAFF. The CDR3 region has the DNA TGTGCCAGCAACTTTGGAGGTAAAGCTTTCTTT.